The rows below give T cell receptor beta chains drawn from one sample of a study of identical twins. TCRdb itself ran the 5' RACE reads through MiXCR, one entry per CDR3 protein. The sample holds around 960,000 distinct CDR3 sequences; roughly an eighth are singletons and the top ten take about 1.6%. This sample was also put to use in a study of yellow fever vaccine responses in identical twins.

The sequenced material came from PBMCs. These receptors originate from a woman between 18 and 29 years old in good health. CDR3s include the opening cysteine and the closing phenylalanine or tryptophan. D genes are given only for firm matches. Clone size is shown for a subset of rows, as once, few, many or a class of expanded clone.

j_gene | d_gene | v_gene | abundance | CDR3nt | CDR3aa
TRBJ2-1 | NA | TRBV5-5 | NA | TGTGCCAGCAGCAAAAGCGAGGGGGAGGTCGATGAGCAGTTCTTC | CASSKSEGEVDEQFF
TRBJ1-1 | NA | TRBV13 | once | TGTGCCAGCAGCTTAGACGGGAAGAACACTGAAGCTTTCTTT | CASSLDGKNTEAFF
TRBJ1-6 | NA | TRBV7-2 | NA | TGTGCCAGCAGCCCCCGGGGGTCGGAGGGAGGTTCACCCCTCCACTTT | CASSPRGSEGGSPLHF
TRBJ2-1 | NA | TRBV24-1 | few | TGTGCCACCAGTGCCCTGAATGAGCAGTTCTTC | CATSALNEQFF
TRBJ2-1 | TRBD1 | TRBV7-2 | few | TGTGCCAGCAGCTCGACCGGGACAGGGGGCCTTCCCGATGAGCAGTTCTTC | CASSSTGTGGLPDEQFF
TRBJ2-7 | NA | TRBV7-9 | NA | TGTGCCAGCAGCCTCAGTCGGACGCCCGTCTTTCAGCAGTACTTC | CASSLSRTPVFQQYF
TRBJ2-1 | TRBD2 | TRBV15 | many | TGTGCCACCAGCAGAAGCGGGAGCTCCTACAATGAGCAGTTCTTC | CATSRSGSSYNEQFF
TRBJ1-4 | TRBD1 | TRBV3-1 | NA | TGTGCCATAGGGACAGGATCCGACGCAACTAATGAAAAACTGTTTTTT | CAIGTGSDATNEKLFF
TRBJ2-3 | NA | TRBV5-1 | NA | TGCGCCAGCAGCCTCCCAGAACAGAGAAGCACAGATACGCAGTATTTT | CASSLPEQRSTDTQYF
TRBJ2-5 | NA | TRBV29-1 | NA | TGCAGCGTTGAGGGCAGGGCGTTAGAGACCCAGTACTTC | CSVEGRALETQYF
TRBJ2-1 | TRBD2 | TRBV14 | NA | TGTGCCAGCAGCCATTCCCCGACCTTTACTATAGCGGGGGGAAGCTCCTACAATGAGCAGTTCTTC | CASSHSPTFTIAGGSSYNEQFF
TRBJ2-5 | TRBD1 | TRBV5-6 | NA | TGTGCCAGCAGCCAAGGGACAGGGAAAGAGACCCAGTACTTC | CASSQGTGKETQYF
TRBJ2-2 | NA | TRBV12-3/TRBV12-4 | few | TGTGCCAGCAGTTTCGGCCCCCCTGGGGGGGAGCTGTTTTTT | CASSFGPPGGELFF
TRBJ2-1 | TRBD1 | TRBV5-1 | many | TGCGCCAGCAGCCGGACAGGGGGCAACAATGAGCAGTTCTTC | CASSRTGGNNEQFF
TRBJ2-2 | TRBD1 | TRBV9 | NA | TGTGCCAGCAGTGTCGGTCAGGGGGCCGGGGAGCTGTTTTTT | CASSVGQGAGELFF
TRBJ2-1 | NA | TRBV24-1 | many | TGTGCCACCAGTAACAGAGGCAATGAGCAGTTCTTC | CATSNRGNEQFF
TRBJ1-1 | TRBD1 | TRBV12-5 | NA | TGTGCTAGTGGTTTGGTACTGGGGGACAGGATAACTGAAGCTTTCTTT | CASGLVLGDRITEAFF
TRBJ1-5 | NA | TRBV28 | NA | TGTGCCAGCAGTTTACCGGTAGATCAGCCCCAGCATTTT | CASSLPVDQPQHF
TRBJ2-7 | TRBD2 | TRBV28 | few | TGTGCCAGCAGCCGCCAAGCGGGAGGCTCGAGGTCCTACGAGCAGTACTTC | CASSRQAGGSRSYEQYF
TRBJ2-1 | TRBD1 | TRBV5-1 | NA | TGCGCCAGCAGCCCCCGGGACAGGAACCCATATGAGCAGTTCTTC | CASSPRDRNPYEQFF
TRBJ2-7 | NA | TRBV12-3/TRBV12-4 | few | TGTGCCAGCAGACTCCAGAGCGGAACTTACGAGCAGTACTTC | CASRLQSGTYEQYF
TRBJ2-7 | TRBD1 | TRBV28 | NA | TGTGCCAGCAGTGTATGGGGACAGGGGAGGGTCACCTACGAGCAGTACTTC | CASSVWGQGRVTYEQYF
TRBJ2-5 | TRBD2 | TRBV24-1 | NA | TGTGCCACCAGTGATTGGGGGGGTGGTCAAGAGACCCAGTACTTC | CATSDWGGGQETQYF
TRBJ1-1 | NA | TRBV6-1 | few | TGTGCCAGCAGTGATGGGGCAAACACTGAAGCTTTCTTT | CASSDGANTEAFF
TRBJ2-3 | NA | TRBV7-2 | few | TGTGCCAGCAGCTCAACCTACCTTAGCGGAAGCACAGATACGCAGTATTTT | CASSSTYLSGSTDTQYF
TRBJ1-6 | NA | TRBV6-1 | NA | TGTGCCAGCGGCGTGACGGCTGCCGGTTCACCCCTCCACTTT | CASGVTAAGSPLHF